The text below deals with one T cell receptor (beta chain). The CDR3 length is 14 residues. Germline values: CDR1 SQVTM, CDR2 ANQGSEA. Trimming took 8 bases from V and 4 from J; bases not matched to a gene: 11. Source study methods: Nucleated cell counts were estimated from reference gene primer amplification. The protocol was immunoSEQ multiplex PCR, while the TCRdb copy is restricted to in-frame clones and leaves out a portion. V and J calls and clone size are given by that table; D and trimming were obtained from the DNA. The data show around 240,000 clones, approximately 82% seen once. The data were taken from a study of blood T cell repertoires in COVID-19. As for the study in general: The samples span acute and convalescent COVID-19 from the United States, Italy and Spain. PBMCs, B-cell-depleted T cells, or T cells provided the cDNA or gDNA that made up the material.

The sequence came from a woman aged 80 or older with acute or convalescent COVID-19. This chain joins TRBV29-1 and TRBJ1-5; 7 bases match TRBD1. Input material: peripheral blood. CDR3 protein: CSLNRGLDNQPQHF. Here the CDR3 DNA reads TGCAGCCTCAACAGGGGACTTGATAATCAGCCCCAGCATTTT.